The clone carrying this TCR beta chain was detected only a few times. TCRdb re-derived calls from the 5' RACE reads in MiXCR, one entry per CDR3 protein. The sample includes 35,000 to 50,000 distinct CDR3 sequences, approximately 28% of them seen just once. V lost 4 bases, J lost 5 bases, and 20 bases lay in between. The CDR3 has 16 residues. Germline CDR1 DFQATT, CDR2 SNEGSKA (reference sequence). Sequenced input: tumor-infiltrating memory CD4+ T cells sorted from the breast tumor. Specified subset: memory CD4+ T cells, CD4+CD45RO+CD25-. This receptor was obtained from a female donor with breast cancer. V gene TRBV20-1 combines with J gene TRBJ1-4, with no clear D. Here the CDR3 DNA reads TGCAGTGCTAAAAAGGGTGCGAAACAGTGGAATGAAAAACTGTTTTTT. Its protein is CSAKKGAKQWNEKLFF.